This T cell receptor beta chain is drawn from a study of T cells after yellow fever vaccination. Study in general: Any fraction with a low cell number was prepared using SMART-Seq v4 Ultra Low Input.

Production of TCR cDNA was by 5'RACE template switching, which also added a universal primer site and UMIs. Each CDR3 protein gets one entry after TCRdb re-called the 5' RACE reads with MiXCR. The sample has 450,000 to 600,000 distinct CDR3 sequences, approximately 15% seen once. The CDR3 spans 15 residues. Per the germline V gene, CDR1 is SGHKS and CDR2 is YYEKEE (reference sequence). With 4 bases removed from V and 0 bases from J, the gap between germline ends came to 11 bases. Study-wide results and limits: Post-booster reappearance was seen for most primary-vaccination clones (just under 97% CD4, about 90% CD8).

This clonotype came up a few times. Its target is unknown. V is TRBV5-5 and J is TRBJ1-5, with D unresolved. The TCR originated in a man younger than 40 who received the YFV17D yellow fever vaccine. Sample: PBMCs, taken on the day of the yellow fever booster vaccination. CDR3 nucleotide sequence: TGTGCCAGCAGCCCAGGATGGGGTAGCAATCAGCCCCAGCATTTT. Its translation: CASSPGWGSNQPQHF.